The 15 T cell receptor beta chains in this list originate from one sample, sequenced in a study of beta chain features in type 1 diabetes. Since all of the isolated RNA was reverse transcribed, expressed TCRB transcripts were what got sequenced. Only in-frame clones appear in the TCRdb table, and some are missing; sequencing was by immunoSEQ multiplex PCR. Of 300,000 to 350,000 clones in the sample, roughly a fifth were seen once. The sample was naive CD4+ T cells from blood. The receptors originated from a woman aged 18-29 years in good health.

This clone has just a few counts. The chain uses TRBV10-3 and TRBJ2-5; 11 bases fit TRBD2. Trimming cost V 4 bases and J 4 bases; bases outside gene matches: 8. CDR1 and CDR2 (germline): ENHRY, SYGVKD. The CDR3 is 16 amino acids. This CDR3 reads CAISVSGGAAGETQYF. In DNA form, the CDR3 reads TGTGCCATCAGTGTTAGCGGGGGGGCGGCGGGAGAGACCCAGTACTTC.

V and J are TRBV2 and TRBJ1-1; D uncertain. Germline CDR1 SNHLY, CDR2 FYNNEI. Deletions cut 7 bases from V and 1 base from J, with 7 bases between. This CDR3 is 12 amino acids long. The DNA of the CDR3 is TGTGCCAGCACGCCGCGGAACACTGAAGCTTTCTTT. Translated: CASTPRNTEAFF.

V usage is TRBV5-1 and J usage is TRBJ2-2, with 11 bases aligning to TRBD2. After removal of 4 bases from V and 7 bases from J, the junction contained 9 bases not matched to a gene. The CDR3 spans 16 residues. Germline CDR1 and CDR2: SGHRS and YFSETQ. DNA of the CDR3: TGCGCCAGCAGCGCACTAGCGGGAGATCTCGACGGGGAGCTGTTTTTT. Translation gives CASSALAGDLDGELFF.

The rearrangement uses TRBV29-1 and TRBJ2-7, with 8 nucleotides matching TRBD2. J gave up 6 bases and V 5 bases, and 6 bases lay outside the gene matches. CDR1 is SQVTM and CDR2 is ANQGSEA in the germline V gene. This CDR3 is built from 12 residues. The CDR3 is CSVSGAGGEQYF. The CDR3 bases are TGCAGCGTTTCTGGGGCGGGAGGCGAGCAGTACTTC.

This clone was counted only a few times. The gene calls are TRBV15 and TRBJ1-2; D remains ambiguous. CDR3 length equals 13 residues. V lost 0 bases and J 4 bases, leaving 6 bases between the germline ends. The germline gives CDR1 LNHNV, CDR2 YYDKDF (reference sequence). The CDR3 bases are TGTGCCACCAGCAGAGACGGGAGCTATGGCTACACCTTC. This sequence encodes CATSRDGSYGYTF. Full variable domain (rest looked up from reference TRBV15 and TRBJ1-2): DAMVIQNPRYQVTQFGKPVTLSCSQTLNHNVMYWYQQKSSQAPKLLFHYYDKDFNNEADTPDNFQSRRPNTSFCFLDIRSPGLGDTAMYLCATSRDGSYGYTFGSGTRLTVV.

The rearrangement joins TRBV5-1 to TRBJ2-3, with a tentative D call TRBD2 (6 bases). From germline, CDR1 is SGHRS and CDR2 YFSETQ. V was cut by 1 base and J by 3 bases, with 12 bases left in between. CDR3 length equals 15 residues. CDR3 region: CASSLYNGGTDTQYF. CDR3 coding DNA: TGCGCCAGCAGCTTGTACAACGGGGGTACAGATACGCAGTATTTT.

The CDR3 sequence is CASSSGQGRSGNTIYF. The CDR3, as DNA: TGTGCCAGCAGCTCAGGACAGGGGAGGTCTGGAAACACCATATATTTT. The rearrangement links TRBV6-6 to TRBJ1-3; 9 bases line up with TRBD1. CDR3 length: 16 amino acids. Germline CDR1 is MNHNY and CDR2 is SVGAGI (reference sequence). The trim removed 6 bases at V and 1 base at J, leaving 7 bases unmatched.

CDR3 in amino acids: CASSSWGDLGANVLTF. The CDR3 DNA is TGCGCCAGCAGCTCCTGGGGGGACCTTGGGGCCAACGTCCTGACTTTC. V gene TRBV5-1 combines with J gene TRBJ2-6; maybe TRBD2 (6 bases). Germline CDR1 SGHRS, CDR2 YFSETQ. The V and J ends lost 3 bases and 3 bases respectively, with 13 bases between them. The CDR3 is 16 amino acids.

This clone was seen more than once but under ten times. The V gene is TRBV4-1, the J gene TRBJ2-1; 8 bases agree with TRBD2. This CDR3 is built from 16 residues. Trimming removed 1 base from V and 9 bases from J; junction bases left unmatched: 11. CDR1 and CDR2 from the germline V gene are MGHRA and YSYEKL. CDR3 DNA sequence: TGCGCCAGCAGCCAAGTTATACGGGAGGGAGGTGGTGAGCAGTTCTTC. It translates to CASSQVIREGGGEQFF.

The CDR3 coding sequence is TGTGCCAGCAGCATGCTGGCAGGGCCAAACTATGGCTACACCTTC. Its translation: CASSMLAGPNYGYTF. The gene calls are TRBV2 and TRBJ1-2; TRBD1 is a possible D gene (5 bases). This CDR3 is built from 15 residues. V lost 6 bases and J lost 2, with 16 bases in between. CDR1 and CDR2 (germline): SNHLY, FYNNEI.

This sequence joins TRBV7-3 and TRBJ1-6; no definite D call. The CDR3 is 14 residues long. CDR1 and CDR2 from the germline V gene are SGHTA and FQGTGA. With 5 bases removed from V and 0 bases from J, the gap between germline ends came to 5 bases. The CDR3 loop is CASSLSSYNSPLHF. The CDR3 DNA sequence: TGTGCCAGCAGCCTTAGCTCCTATAATTCACCCCTCCACTTT.

This chain links TRBV6-6 with TRBJ2-7, with TRBD2 matching 9 bases. Germline V gives CDR1 MNHNY, CDR2 SVGAGI (reference sequence). V shed 2 bases, J shed 1 base, and the junction held 3 bases outside the gene matches. The CDR3 runs to 15 residues. The CDR3 loop reads CASSYSSGSSYEQYF. The CDR3 nucleotides are TGTGCCAGCAGTTACAGTAGCGGGAGTTCCTACGAGCAGTACTTC.

V gene TRBV6-6 combines with J gene TRBJ1-3; a weak D match, TRBD1 (5 bases). CDR3 length: 14 residues. The V end was cut by 6 bases, the J end by 5 bases, with 14 bases between. Germline V CDR1 and CDR2: MNHNY, SVGAGI (reference sequence). Written as DNA, the CDR3 is TGTGCCAGCAGCAACGCTGACAGCCGAAACACCATATATTTT. It specifies CASSNADSRNTIYF.

This clone occurred a few times. The chain carries TRBV11-1 and TRBJ2-3; a weak D match, TRBD1 (5 bases). Germline CDR1 and CDR2: SGHAT and FQDESV (reference sequence). Trimming removed 6 bases from V and 2 bases from J, with 18 bases in between. CDR3 size: 16 residues. The CDR3 DNA is TGTGCCAGCAGATCGCTAAAGGGGCCGGTCACAGATACGCAGTATTTT. This sequence encodes CASRSLKGPVTDTQYF. Using reference TRBV11-1 and TRBJ2-3 for the parts outside the CDR3, the full variable domain is EAEVAQSPRYKITEKSQAVAFWCDPISGHATLYWYRQILGQGPELLVQFQDESVVDDSQLPKDRFSAERLKGVDSTLKIQPAELGDSAMYLCASRSLKGPVTDTQYFGPGTRLTVL.

The chain links TRBV11-3 to TRBJ2-5; 7 bases map to TRBD2. This CDR3 has 13 residues. The V gene's germline CDR1 is SGHNT and CDR2 YENEEA. The J segment lost 4 bases and the V segment lost 5 bases, leaving 4 bases of the junction unmatched. CDR3 nucleotides: TGTGCCAGCAGCCCCGGACTAGGAGAGACCCAGTACTTC. As protein: CASSPGLGETQYF.